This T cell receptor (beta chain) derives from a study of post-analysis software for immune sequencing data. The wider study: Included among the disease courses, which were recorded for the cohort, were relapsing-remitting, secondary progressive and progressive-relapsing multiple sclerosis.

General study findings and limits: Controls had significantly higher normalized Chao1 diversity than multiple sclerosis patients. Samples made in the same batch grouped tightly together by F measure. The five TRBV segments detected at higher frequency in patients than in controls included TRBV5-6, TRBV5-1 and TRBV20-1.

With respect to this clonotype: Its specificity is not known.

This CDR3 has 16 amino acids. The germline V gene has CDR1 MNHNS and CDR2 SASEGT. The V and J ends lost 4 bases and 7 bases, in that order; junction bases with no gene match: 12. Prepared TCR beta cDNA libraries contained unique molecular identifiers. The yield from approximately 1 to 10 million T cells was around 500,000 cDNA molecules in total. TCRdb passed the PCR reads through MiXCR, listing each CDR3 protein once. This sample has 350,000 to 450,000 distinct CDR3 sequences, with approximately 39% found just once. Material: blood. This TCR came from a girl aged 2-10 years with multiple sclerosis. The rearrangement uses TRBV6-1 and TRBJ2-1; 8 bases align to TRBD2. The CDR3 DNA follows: TGTGCCAGCAGTGCTCCGGGAACCTCGGGAGGGAATGAGCAGTTCTTC. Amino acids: CASSAPGTSGGNEQFF.